This T cell receptor beta chain derives from a study of blood T cell repertoires in COVID-19. Study information: From the United States, Italy and Spain came samples of acute and convalescent COVID-19.

The J segment lost 2 bases and the V segment lost 10 bases, leaving 6 bases of the junction unmatched. Germline-derived CDR1 and CDR2 are LNHDA and SQIVND (reference sequence). CDR3 size: 13 residues. Authors' methods: Amplification with reference gene primers provided the estimates of nucleated cell counts. Measured with immunoSEQ multiplex PCR; TCRdb has only the in-frame clones, and not every one. D and trimming come from the DNA, and the V and J calls and clone size come from that table. This sample has over 30,000 clones, with 75% to 90% found just once. This chain connects TRBV19 to TRBJ1-1, with 8 nucleotides matching TRBD1. The material sequenced was peripheral blood. The source is a human donor in a cohort sampled during active COVID-19. In DNA form, the CDR3 reads TGTGCCACTAAGGACAGGGCCAACACTGAAGCTTTCTTT. Amino acid sequence: CATKDRANTEAFF.